The T cell receptor (beta chain) under discussion was sequenced for a study of memory CD4+ T cells and cytomegalovirus serostatus. Profiling relied on immunoSEQ multiplex PCR, and the TCRdb table lists in-frame clones only, not all of them. The sample shows some 58,000 clones, more than 70% of them seen only once. Single viable CD3+CD4+CD8-CD45RO+ cells were sorted as the memory CD4+ T cells. The CDR3 runs 15 residues. V was clipped by 8 bases and J by 7 bases; unmatched bases: 10. CDR1 and CDR2 from the germline V gene are MNHNS and SASEGT. The source material was memory CD4+ T cells from blood. This TCR was sampled from an adult in good health and CMV-seronegative. V and J are TRBV6-1 and TRBJ2-1; TRBD2 matches at 11 bases. The CDR3 sequence is CASGNRGLAVNEQFF. The CDR3 coding sequence is TGTGCCAGCGGAAACCGGGGACTAGCGGTAAATGAGCAGTTCTTC.